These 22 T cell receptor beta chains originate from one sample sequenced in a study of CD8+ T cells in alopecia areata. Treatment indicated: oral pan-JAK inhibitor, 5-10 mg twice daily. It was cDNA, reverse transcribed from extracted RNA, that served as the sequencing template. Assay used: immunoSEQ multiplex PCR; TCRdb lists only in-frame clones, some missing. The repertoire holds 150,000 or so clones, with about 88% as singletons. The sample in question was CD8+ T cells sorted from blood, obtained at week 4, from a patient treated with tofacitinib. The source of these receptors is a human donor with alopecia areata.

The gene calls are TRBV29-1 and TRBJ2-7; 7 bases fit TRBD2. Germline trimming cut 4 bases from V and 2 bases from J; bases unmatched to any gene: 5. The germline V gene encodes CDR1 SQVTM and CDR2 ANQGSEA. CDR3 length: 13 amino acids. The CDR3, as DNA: TGCAGCGTTGCACCTAGCGGAACCTACGAGCAGTACTTC. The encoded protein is CSVAPSGTYEQYF.

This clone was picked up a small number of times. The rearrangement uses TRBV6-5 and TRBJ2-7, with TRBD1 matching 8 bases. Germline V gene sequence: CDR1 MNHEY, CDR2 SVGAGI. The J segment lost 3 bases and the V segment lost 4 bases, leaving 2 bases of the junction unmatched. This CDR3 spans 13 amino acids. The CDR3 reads CASSFDRGYEQYF. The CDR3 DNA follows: TGTGCCAGCAGTTTCGACAGGGGCTACGAGCAGTACTTC.

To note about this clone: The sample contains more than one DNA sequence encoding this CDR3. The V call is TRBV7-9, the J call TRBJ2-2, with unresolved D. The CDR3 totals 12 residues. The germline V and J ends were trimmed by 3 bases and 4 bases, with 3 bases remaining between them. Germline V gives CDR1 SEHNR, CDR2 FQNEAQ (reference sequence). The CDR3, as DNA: TGTGCCAGCAGCTTCGGCACCGGGGAGCTGTTTTTT. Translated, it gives CASSFGTGELFF.

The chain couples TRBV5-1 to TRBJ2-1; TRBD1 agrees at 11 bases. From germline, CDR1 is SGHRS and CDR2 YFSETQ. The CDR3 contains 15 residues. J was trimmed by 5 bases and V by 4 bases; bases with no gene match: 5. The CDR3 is CASSVGQGANNEQFF. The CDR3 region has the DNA TGCGCCAGCAGCGTAGGACAGGGGGCTAACAATGAGCAGTTCTTC.

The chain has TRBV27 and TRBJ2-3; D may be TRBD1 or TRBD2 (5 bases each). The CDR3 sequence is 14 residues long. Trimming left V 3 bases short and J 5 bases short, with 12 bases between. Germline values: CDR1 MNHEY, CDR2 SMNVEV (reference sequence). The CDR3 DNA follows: TGTGCCAGCAGTTTTGGGACGGCAGGAGATACGCAGTATTTT. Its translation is CASSFGTAGDTQYF.

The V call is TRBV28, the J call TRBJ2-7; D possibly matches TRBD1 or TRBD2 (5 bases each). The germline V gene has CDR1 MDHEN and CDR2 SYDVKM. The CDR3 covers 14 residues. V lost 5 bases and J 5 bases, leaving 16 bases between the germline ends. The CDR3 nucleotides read TGTGCCAGCAGTCCACTCTCGCTGGGGGACGAGCAGTACTTC. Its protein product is CASSPLSLGDEQYF.

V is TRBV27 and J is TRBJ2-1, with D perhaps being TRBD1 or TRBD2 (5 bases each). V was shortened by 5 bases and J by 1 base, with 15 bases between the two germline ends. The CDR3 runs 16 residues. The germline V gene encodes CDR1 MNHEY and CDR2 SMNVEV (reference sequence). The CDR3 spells CASSRGVGKSYNEQFF. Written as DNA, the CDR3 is TGTGCCAGCAGTCGAGGGGTGGGGAAATCCTACAATGAGCAGTTCTTC.

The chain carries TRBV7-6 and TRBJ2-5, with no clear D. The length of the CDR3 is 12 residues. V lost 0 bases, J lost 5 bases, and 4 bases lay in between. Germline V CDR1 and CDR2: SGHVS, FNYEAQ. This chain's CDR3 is CASSLAEETQYF. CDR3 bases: TGTGCCAGCAGCTTAGCGGAGGAGACCCAGTACTTC.

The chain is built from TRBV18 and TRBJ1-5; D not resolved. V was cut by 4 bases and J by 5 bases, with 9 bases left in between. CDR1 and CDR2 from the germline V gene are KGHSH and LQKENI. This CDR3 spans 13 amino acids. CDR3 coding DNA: TGTGCCAGCTCACTACCGGACTATCAGCCCCAGCATTTT. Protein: CASSLPDYQPQHF.

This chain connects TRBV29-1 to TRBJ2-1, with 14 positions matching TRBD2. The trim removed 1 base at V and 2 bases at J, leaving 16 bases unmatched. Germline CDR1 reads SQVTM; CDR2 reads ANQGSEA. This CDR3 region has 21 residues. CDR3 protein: CSVEALRLTSGRAGPYNEQFF. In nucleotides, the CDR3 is TGCAGCGTTGAAGCTCTTAGGCTGACTAGCGGGAGGGCCGGGCCCTACAATGAGCAGTTCTTC.

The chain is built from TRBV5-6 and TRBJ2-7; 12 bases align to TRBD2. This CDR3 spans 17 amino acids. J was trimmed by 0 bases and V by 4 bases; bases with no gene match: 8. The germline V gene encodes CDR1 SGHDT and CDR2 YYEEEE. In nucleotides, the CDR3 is TGTGCCAGCAGCCTTGGCCCTAGCGGGAGGGCCTCCTACGAGCAGTACTTC. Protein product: CASSLGPSGRASYEQYF.

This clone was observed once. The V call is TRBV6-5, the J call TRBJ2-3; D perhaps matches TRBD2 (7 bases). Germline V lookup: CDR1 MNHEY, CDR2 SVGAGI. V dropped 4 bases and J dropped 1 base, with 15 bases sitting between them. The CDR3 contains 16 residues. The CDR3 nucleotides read TGTGCCAGCAGTTCCTTAGGGGGGGACGGCACAGATACGCAGTATTTT. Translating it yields CASSSLGGDGTDTQYF.

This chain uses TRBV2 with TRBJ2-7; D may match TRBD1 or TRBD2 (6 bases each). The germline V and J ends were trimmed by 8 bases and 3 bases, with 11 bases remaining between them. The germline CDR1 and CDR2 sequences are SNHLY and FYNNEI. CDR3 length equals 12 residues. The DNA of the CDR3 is TGTGCCAGCCTGGGGGGCAGCTACGAGCAGTACTTC. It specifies CASLGGSYEQYF.

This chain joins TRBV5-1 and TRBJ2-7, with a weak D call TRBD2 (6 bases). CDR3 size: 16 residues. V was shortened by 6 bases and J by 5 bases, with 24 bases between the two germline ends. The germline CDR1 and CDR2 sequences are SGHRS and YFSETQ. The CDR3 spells CASMEGLGPSFHEQYF. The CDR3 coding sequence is TGCGCCAGCATGGAGGGACTGGGACCTTCTTTCCACGAGCAGTACTTC.

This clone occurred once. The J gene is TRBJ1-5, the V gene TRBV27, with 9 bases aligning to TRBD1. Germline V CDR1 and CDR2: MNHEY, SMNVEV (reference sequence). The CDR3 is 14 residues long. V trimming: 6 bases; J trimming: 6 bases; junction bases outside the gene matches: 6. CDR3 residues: CASSPGTGIQPQHF. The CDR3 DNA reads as TGTGCCAGCAGCCCTGGGACAGGGATTCAGCCCCAGCATTTT.

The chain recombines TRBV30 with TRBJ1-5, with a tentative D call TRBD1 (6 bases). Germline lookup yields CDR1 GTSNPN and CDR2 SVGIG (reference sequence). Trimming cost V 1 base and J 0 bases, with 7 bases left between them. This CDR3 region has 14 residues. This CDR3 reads CAWSGQDSNQPQHF. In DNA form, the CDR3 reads TGTGCCTGGAGTGGACAGGATAGCAATCAGCCCCAGCATTTT.

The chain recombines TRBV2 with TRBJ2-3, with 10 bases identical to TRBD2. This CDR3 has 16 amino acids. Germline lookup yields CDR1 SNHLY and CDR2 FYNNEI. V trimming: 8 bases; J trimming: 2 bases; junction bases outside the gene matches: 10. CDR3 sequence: CASGVELAGLTDTQYF. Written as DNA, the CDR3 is TGTGCCAGCGGGGTAGAACTAGCGGGACTCACAGATACGCAGTATTTT.

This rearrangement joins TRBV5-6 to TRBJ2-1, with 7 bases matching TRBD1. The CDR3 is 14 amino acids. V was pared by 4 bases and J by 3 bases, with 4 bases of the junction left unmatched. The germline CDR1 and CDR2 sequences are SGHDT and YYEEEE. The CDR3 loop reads CASSPGQIYNEQFF. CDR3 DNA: TGTGCCAGCAGCCCGGGACAGATCTACAATGAGCAGTTCTTC. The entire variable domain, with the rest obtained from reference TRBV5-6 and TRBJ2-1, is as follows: DAGVTQSPTHLIKTRGQQVTLRCSPKSGHDTVSWYQQALGQGPQFIFQYYEEEERQRGNFPDRFSGHQFPNYSSELNVNALLLGDSALYLCASSPGQIYNEQFFGPGTRLTVL.

The CDR3 nucleotides read TGTGCCAGCAGCTTGGGACCGTCCTCTGGGGCCAACGTCCTGACTTTC. Translating it yields CASSLGPSSGANVLTF. This rearrangement joins TRBV5-4 to TRBJ2-6; no clear D. V lost 0 bases, J lost 0 bases, and 7 bases lay in between. This CDR3 contains 16 residues. Germline CDR1 is SGHNT and CDR2 is YYREEE (reference sequence).

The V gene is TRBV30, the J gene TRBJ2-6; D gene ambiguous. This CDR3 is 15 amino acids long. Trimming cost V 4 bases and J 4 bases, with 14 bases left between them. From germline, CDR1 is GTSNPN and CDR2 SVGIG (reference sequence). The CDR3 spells CAWTCDLLGANVLTF. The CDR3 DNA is TGTGCCTGGACCTGCGACCTTTTGGGGGCCAACGTCCTGACTTTC.

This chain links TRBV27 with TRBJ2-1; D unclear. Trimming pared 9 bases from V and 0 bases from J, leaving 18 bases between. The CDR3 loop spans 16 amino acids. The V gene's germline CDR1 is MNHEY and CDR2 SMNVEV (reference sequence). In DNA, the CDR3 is TGTGCCAGTTACTTTTCGGACGTTAGCTCCTACAATGAGCAGTTCTTC. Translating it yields CASYFSDVSSYNEQFF.

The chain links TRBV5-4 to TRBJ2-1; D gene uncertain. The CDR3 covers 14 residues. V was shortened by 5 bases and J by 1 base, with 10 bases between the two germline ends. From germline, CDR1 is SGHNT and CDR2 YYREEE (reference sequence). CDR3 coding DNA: TGTGCCAGCAGTCGCCTCGGATCCTACAATGAGCAGTTCTTC. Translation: CASSRLGSYNEQFF.